This TCR beta chain appears in the sequencing data of a study of molecular identifiers for immune sequencing clone quantification. Across the study: Four portions were sequenced after RNA from approximately 22,000 or 94,000 naive CD8 cells was split five ways in replicates. Broader study findings: Clones exceeding 20 RNA copies carried over 97% of effector molecules but under 1% of naive-cell molecules.

Deletions cut 1 base from V and 0 bases from J, with 10 bases between. Looked up from germline, CDR1 is DFQATT and CDR2 is SNEGSKA (reference sequence). This CDR3 is built from 14 residues. When naive CD8 T cells were sorted, they were gated as CD8+CD4-CCR7+CD45RA+. This clonotype has only a few counts. Its antigen is undetermined. TCR libraries were built in bulk with a published protocol and specific TCR primers. TCRdb passed the PCR reads through MiXCR, listing each CDR3 protein once. The table records over 85,000 distinct CDR3 sequences, about 23% of them present only once. The chain recombines TRBV20-1 with TRBJ2-7; D unresolved. This clonotype originated in a human donor in good health. Some libraries in this study had Jurkat cell RNA spiked in. The sequenced material came from naive CD8+ T cells from blood, with Jurkat cell RNA spiked in. Subset given: FACS-sorted CD8+CD4-CCR7+CD45RA+ naive T cells. The DNA for the CDR3 is TGCAGTGCTAGAGTTGGCGCGGACTCCTACGAGCAGTACTTC. Protein: CSARVGADSYEQYF.